This T cell receptor beta chain was recorded in a study of blood T cells in healthy people across ages. CDR1 SQVTM and CDR2 ANQGSEA come from the germline V gene. V was shortened by 1 base and J by 1 base, with 10 bases between the two germline ends. There are 15 residues in the CDR3. Alongside a J-beta primer mix, a sample-barcoded 5' primer served in a second PCR lasting roughly 6 to 11 cycles. TCRdb re-called the 5' RACE reads with MiXCR, one entry per CDR3 protein. The table includes approximately 1,100,000 distinct CDR3 sequences, more than 35% detected once. Sequencing was done on a sample of blood. The J gene is TRBJ2-2, the V gene TRBV29-1; the D is unclear. This TCR came from a woman aged 60 to 75 in good health. In DNA, the CDR3 is TGCAGCGTTGAAGTGGTGACGGAGAACACCGGGGAGCTGTTTTTT. Translation gives CSVEVVTENTGELFF.